This T cell receptor beta chain comes out of a study of T cells in tuberculosis. About the study: T cells were selected with CD1B tetramers loaded with glucose monomycolate. In South Africa, adults with active tuberculosis were compared with IGRA-negative and latently infected IGRA-positive adolescents.

Some clones are missing from TCRdb's copy, which holds only in-frame ones; the method was immunoSEQ multiplex PCR. This sample yields some 34,000 clones, of which 93% are seen a single time; 6% to 7.5% belongs to the top ten. V dropped 1 base and J dropped 2; count of bases not matched to a gene: 13. Germline V gene sequence: CDR1 MGHRA, CDR2 YSYEKL. CDR3 size: 18 residues. The sequence was obtained from a donor aged 10 to 29 with latent tuberculosis or without tuberculosis infection. V is TRBV4-1 and J is TRBJ2-7; 8 bases map to TRBD1. Source material: PBMCs. The CDR3 DNA reads as TGCGCCAGCAGCCAAGCACCTTTCCAGGGGGCGACCACCTACGAGCAGTACTTC. Protein sequence: CASSQAPFQGATTYEQYF.